One sample yielded the 8 T cell receptor beta chains listed below, sequenced in a study of blood T cell repertoires in COVID-19. Clones were sequenced by immunoSEQ multiplex PCR, and TCRdb holds only the in-frame ones, with some missing. The sample consists of about 130,000 clones, over 60% of them appearing once. Material for sequencing was peripheral blood. The receptors were gathered from a woman in her 70s with acute or convalescent COVID-19.

This clone was counted once. The chain recombines TRBV12-3 or TRBV12-4 with TRBJ1-2; TRBD1 matches at 9 bases. The CDR3 has 13 residues. Unmatched junction bases numbered 8, after V lost 11 bases and J lost 4 bases. The CDR3 DNA is TGTGCCTCGGCCGGACAGGGGAGCTATGGCTACACCTTC. Residues: CASAGQGSYGYTF.

V and J are TRBV18 and TRBJ2-3; no firm D call. The CDR3 covers 13 residues. V lost 8 bases and J 2 bases, leaving 11 bases between the germline ends. Germline lookup yields CDR1 KGHSH and CDR2 LQKENI. CDR3 sequence (DNA): TGTGCCAGCGCGATTTTAGACACAGATACGCAGTATTTT. Protein: CASAILDTDTQYF. The variable domain in full, with the rest retrieved from reference TRBV18 and TRBJ2-3, is NAGVMQNPRHLVRRRGQEARLRCSPMKGHSHVYWYRQLPEEGLKFMVYLQKENIIDESGMPKERFSAEFPKEGPSILRIQQVVRGDSAAYFCASAILDTDTQYFGPGTRLTVL.

This clone was counted between two and nine times. The V and J genes are TRBV2 and TRBJ2-2; unclear D gene. CDR1 is SNHLY and CDR2 is FYNNEI in the germline V gene. The CDR3 runs 14 residues. V was pared by 4 bases and J by 2 bases, with 8 bases between. The CDR3 reads CASSGAGNTGELFF. DNA of the CDR3: TGTGCCAGCAGTGGAGCCGGTAACACCGGGGAGCTGTTTTTT.

The table lists this clone with a count of one. This sequence joins TRBV5-1 and TRBJ1-3, with D unclear. Trimming shortened V by 4 bases and J by 0 bases, and 11 bases separated the two germline ends. Germline lookup yields CDR1 SGHRS and CDR2 YFSETQ. The CDR3 is 15 amino acids. The CDR3 is CASSAGFNSGNTIYF. The CDR3 coding sequence is TGCGCCAGCAGCGCCGGGTTCAACTCTGGAAACACCATATATTTT.

This rearrangement joins TRBV7-8 to TRBJ1-2; tentative D call: TRBD1 (6 bases). Looked up from germline, CDR1 is SGHVS and CDR2 is FQNEAQ. Trimming removed 3 bases from V and 8 bases from J, with 13 bases in between. The CDR3 contains 13 residues. CDR3 in DNA: TGTGCCAGCAGCTTGTACAGGGTGAGAGGCTACACCTTC. Translating gives CASSLYRVRGYTF. Full variable domain (rest looked up from reference TRBV7-8 and TRBJ1-2): GAGVSQSPRYKVAKRGQDVALRCDPISGHVSLFWYQQALGQGPEFLTYFQNEAQLDKSGLPSDRFFAERPEGSVSTLKIQRTQQEDSAVYLCASSLYRVRGYTFGSGTRLTVV.

This sequence joins TRBV6-5 and TRBJ1-6; the match to TRBD1 covers 8 bases. This CDR3 is 15 amino acids long. With 5 bases clipped from V and 6 bases from J, the junction kept 6 bases outside the gene matches. Germline V gene data show CDR1 as MNHEY and CDR2 as SVGAGI. In DNA form, the CDR3 reads TGTGCCAGCAGTAAGGGTCAGGGGGCTAATTCACCCCTCCACTTT. As protein: CASSKGQGANSPLHF.

The chain employs TRBV6-5 and TRBJ1-1, with 8 bases that match TRBD1. Trimming at V came to 4 bases and at J to 4 bases, leaving 2 bases not matched to a gene. The CDR3 runs 13 residues. The germline V gene has CDR1 MNHEY and CDR2 SVGAGI. Written as DNA, the CDR3 is TGTGCCAGCAGTTTAGGGACAGGCACTGAAGCTTTCTTT. Its protein is CASSLGTGTEAFF.

The chain links TRBV19 to TRBJ1-3, with 7 bases matching TRBD1. Germline V lookup: CDR1 LNHDA, CDR2 SQIVND (reference sequence). With 7 bases clipped from V and 0 bases from J, the junction kept 6 bases outside the gene matches. The CDR3 has 15 residues. The CDR3 nucleotides read TGTGCCAGTATTGGGGGACAGTCCTCTGGAAACACCATATATTTT. Protein: CASIGGQSSGNTIYF. The full variable domain, in which reference TRBV19 and TRBJ1-3 provide the parts outside the CDR3, is DGGITQSPKYLFRKEGQNVTLSCEQNLNHDAMYWYRQDPGQGLRLIYYSQIVNDFQKGDIAEGYSVSREKKESFPLTVTSAQKNPTAFYLCASIGGQSSGNTIYFGEGSWLTVV.